This T cell receptor beta chain was recovered during a study of CD8 T cells in Susac syndrome (dated by TCRdb to between 2019 and 2020). For context, the study as a whole: The study used repertoire sequencing to test whether antigen drove CD8+ T cell activation and differentiation in Susac syndrome. Clonality of the CD8+ T cell repertoire was compared between more than 10 healthy donors, approximately 14 Susac syndrome patients and about 15 multiple sclerosis patients. Broad study findings and their caveats: The study acknowledged that relatively few individuals were included in the TCR sequencing and HLA analysis.

Peripheral blood CD8+ and CD4+ T cells from healthy donors, Susac syndrome patients and multiple sclerosis patients were profiled by high-throughput TCR beta sequencing. The multiple sclerosis controls were treatment-naive patients who had stable or active relapsing-remitting disease and met the revised McDonald criteria. Bulk CD8+ and CD4+ T cells were purified by magnetic negative isolation, while CD8+ TEMRA cells were enriched using FACS. Blood was collected in EDTA tubes and processed within 24 hours, with PBMCs isolated through density gradient centrifugation. PBMCs intended for TCR sequencing were cryopreserved in liquid nitrogen and thawed later in a water bath at 37 degrees C. A purity of at least 90% was achieved for sorted or isolated CD4+, CD8+ and CD8+ TEMRA cells. RNA was extracted using the RNeasy kit, and roughly 0.5 to 1 microgram was reverse transcribed with random hexamers. The immunoSEQ multiplex PCR assay, which covers 54 Vbeta and 13 Jbeta segments, was used to amplify TCR beta CDR3 regions. To correct PCR amplification bias, a synthetic template baseline was used for both primer optimization and computational correction. Turning to the authors' computational methods: Reads were annotated to V, D and J genes according to IMGT and were analyzed with immunoSEQ Analyzer, with only productive sequences retained. To calculate clonality, Shannon entropy was normalized by log2 of the number of productive unique sequences and then subtracted from one. Public and private clones were assessed among the 100 most prevalent clones of each patient and control. A clone was defined as Susac-specific if it was absent from the healthy and MS cohorts, from 950 to 1,300 published viral clones and from other ImmuneACCESS disease sequences. The public sequencing data were trimmed at Q25 with fastp and processed into clonotypes with MiXCR by TCRdb, which kept only in-frame beta chains. Every CDR3 protein is listed once, alongside the most common genes and DNA of its rows. Here the V and J calls rest on TCRdb's processing, not on the authors' analysis. For this sample there are approximately 140,000 distinct CDR3 sequences; over 80% appear just once. Of the sample, around 0.51% falls within the top ten clones.

On this clonotype: This receptor's antigen is unknown. Base quality data are lacking; no much larger clone is found one base away.

V loses 5 bases at its end and J loses 10 bases; junction bases beyond the gene matches: 5. Counted from cysteine to phenylalanine, this CDR3 has 12 amino acids. Only CDR3 DNA is held: 36 bases, read in frame from base 1. The CDR1 and CDR2 encoded by the germline V gene (reference sequence) are LNHDA and SQIVND. The sequence links TRBV19 to TRBJ2-1, and 7 junctional nucleotides match TRBD1. The receptor was derived from a human donor with multiple sclerosis. Sequencing input: CD8+ T cells from PBMCs. Read as DNA, the sequence is TGTGCCAGTAGTTTCACAGGGGCCGAGCAGTTCTTC. Protein translation: CASSFTGAEQFF.